The entry below gives a single T cell receptor (beta chain) sequence along with its context. Antigen: not known. This entry belongs to a study of early stage breast cancer tumors. Study as a whole: Of some 17 invasive breast tumors, more than ten were hormone receptor-positive, HER2-negative.

Study observations and caveats: Tumors had about 2.6-fold higher T cell density than normal breast.

Assay used: immunoSEQ multiplex PCR; TCRdb lists only in-frame clones, some missing. The sample lists 60,000 to 75,000 clones, approximately 84% occurring once. The sequence came from a person aged 35-55 years with breast cancer. The sample consisted of blood.

The CDR3 nucleotides are TGTGCCAGCAGCTTAACGCCAGGGATCAATGAGCAGTTCTTC. Residues: CASSLTPGINEQFF. The V call is TRBV7-3, the J call TRBJ2-1; D is perhaps TRBD1 (5 bases). Germline V gene data show CDR1 as SGHTA and CDR2 as FQGTGA. CDR3 length: 14 residues. Trimming cost V 0 bases and J 6 bases, with 9 bases left between them.